The clone carrying this T cell receptor beta chain is a singleton in its sample. Its target is unknown. The CDR3 spans 17 residues. Trimming removed 4 bases from V and 0 bases from J; junction bases left unmatched: 12. The germline V gene has CDR1 LGHNA and CDR2 YNFKEQ. Clones were read by immunoSEQ multiplex PCR, and TCRdb kept only the in-frame ones, dropping some. The table records tens of thousands of clones, about 94% of them present only once. The sample originates from a study of siplizumab effects on memory and regulatory T cells. Study outcomes and limitations: The drug siplizumab significantly decreased the alloreactive sequences that could be traced to unstimulated CD4+ memory cells. A small minority of alloreactive clones were mapped to unstimulated subsets. Memory cells seemed less diverse than naive T cells, which also seemed major contributors to the alloresponse.

The specimen sequenced was non-Treg CD4+ T cells sorted from blood. This TCR came from a human donor in good health. The gene calls are TRBV4-2 and TRBJ2-7; 7 bases are shared with TRBD2. This chain's CDR3 is CASSLQPYGGSSYEQYF. CDR3 in DNA: TGTGCCAGCAGCCTCCAACCCTACGGGGGGAGCTCCTACGAGCAGTACTTC.